Listed below are T cell receptor beta chains from one sample, sequenced in a study of cytomegalovirus exposure and HLA in healthy donors. Method: immunoSEQ multiplex PCR; TCRdb's copy keeps in-frame clones and lacks some. The profile shows some 67,000 clones, roughly 80% of them singletons. Sequenced sample: PBMCs. These receptors were taken from a young woman in good health and CMV-seronegative. Each CDR3 is given with its conserved first and last residue. The D gene is left open where the match is weak. Clone size is not always given. Where it is, it says once, few, many or a class for expanded clones.

TGTGCCATCAGTGACTTAGACTACGCCGGGGGGGAGACCCAGTACTTC | CAISDLDYAGGETQYF | TRBD2 | TRBV10-3 | . | TRBJ2-5
TGTGCCAGCAGCTCCTCGATAGACAGGGGGCAACAGCCCCAGCATTTT | CASSSSIDRGQQPQHF | TRBD1 | TRBV7-2 | . | TRBJ1-5
TGTGCCAGCAGCGTAGATGGGACAGGGTTGAGAAACACCATATATTTT | CASSVDGTGLRNTIYF | TRBD1 | TRBV9 | . | TRBJ1-3
TGTGCCAGCAGCCTCCGACAGGGGGATACGCAGTATTTT | CASSLRQGDTQYF | TRBD1 | TRBV6-1 | . | TRBJ2-3
TGCGCCAGCAGTCCGACCGAAGGGACACCTAATCAAGAGACCCAGTACTTC | CASSPTEGTPNQETQYF | . | TRBV10-2 | . | TRBJ2-5
TGTGCCAGCAGCTTAGACTCGTCACCCCTCCACTTT | CASSLDSSPLHF | . | TRBV7-2 | . | TRBJ1-6
TGTGCCAGCAGCCGAAACCCGACAGGCGAGCAGTACTTC | CASSRNPTGEQYF | . | TRBV7-9 | . | TRBJ2-7
TGTGCCACCAGCAGGTACAGGGGGCTCACTGAAGCTTTCTTT | CATSRYRGLTEAFF | TRBD1 | TRBV15 | . | TRBJ1-1
TGTGCCAGCAGCCAGTGGACAGGGGGGACCTACGAGCAGTACTTC | CASSQWTGGTYEQYF | TRBD1 | TRBV7-9 | . | TRBJ2-7
TGTGCCACCAGGGGACTAGCGGGGAAAGAGACCCAGTACTTC | CATRGLAGKETQYF | TRBD2 | TRBV7-2 | . | TRBJ2-5
TGTGCCAGCAGCTCCACAGGGGCCACCGGGGAGCTGTTTTTT | CASSSTGATGELFF | TRBD1 | TRBV11-2 | . | TRBJ2-2
TGCGCCAGCAGTGAGACAGGGAACTATGGCTACACCTTC | CASSETGNYGYTF | . | TRBV10-2 | . | TRBJ1-2
TGCGCCAGCAGCCCCGGTATGGACGGGATGAACACTGAAGCTTTCTTT | CASSPGMDGMNTEAFF | . | TRBV5-6 | few | TRBJ1-1
TGTGCCAGCAGCTTACGGGGGGTCTCCTACAATGAGCAGTTCTTC | CASSLRGVSYNEQFF | TRBD2 | TRBV11-3 | . | TRBJ2-1
TGTGCCACCAGCTCCATAGACAGGGACCGATACGAGCAGTACTTC | CATSSIDRDRYEQYF | TRBD1 | TRBV15 | . | TRBJ2-7
TGCAGCGTTGAATTTCATGATGTGGGACAGGGGATCTACGAGCAGTACTTC | CSVEFHDVGQGIYEQYF | TRBD1 | TRBV29-1 | few | TRBJ2-7
TGTGCCAGCAGCGGTCTGCGGGGGACTCAAGAGACCCAGTACTTC | CASSGLRGTQETQYF | TRBD2 | TRBV7-6 | . | TRBJ2-5
TGTGCCAGCAGCTTAGATCTTGGAGGAACTGAAGCTTTCTTT | CASSLDLGGTEAFF | . | TRBV7-9 | . | TRBJ1-1
TGCGCCAGCAGCTTGGCCTTGGGACAGAACACCGGGGAGCTGTTTTTT | CASSLALGQNTGELFF | . | TRBV5-1 | . | TRBJ2-2
TGTGCCAGCACCACCCAAAACGGGGACGAGCAGTACTTC | CASTTQNGDEQYF | . | TRBV7-9 | . | TRBJ2-7